These T cell receptor beta chains were read from a single sample in a study of CD8+ T cells in alopecia areata. Data came from immunoSEQ multiplex PCR; TCRdb stores just in-frame clones and leaves some out. Of fewer than 200,000 clones in the sample, 58% were seen once. Source: CD8+ T cells sorted from blood, taken at week 24, from a patient treated with tofacitinib. These receptors came from a human donor with alopecia areata. Both conserved end residues are part of each CDR3. A D gene is named only where the DNA matches it firmly. The size entry is marked missing in some rows and otherwise reads once, few, many or a size class.

D,J,size,V,CDR3,DNA
TRBD1,TRBJ2-1,few,TRBV29-1,CSVSPGTANNEQFF,TGCAGCGTTTCGCCGGGGACAGCAAACAATGAGCAGTTCTTC
NA,TRBJ1-2,NA,TRBV5-6,CASTAVTGGGGYTF,TGTGCCAGCACCGCGGTGACGGGGGGCGGTGGCTACACCTTC
NA,TRBJ2-7,NA,TRBV9,CASSVQGGQQYF,TGTGCCAGCAGCGTACAAGGGGGACAGCAGTACTTC
TRBD1,TRBJ2-2,few,TRBV5-6,CASNRGTGELFF,TGTGCCAGCAACAGGGGGACCGGGGAGCTGTTTTTT
NA,TRBJ2-3,NA,TRBV9,CASSVALGFSTDTQYF,TGTGCCAGCAGCGTAGCCCTCGGGTTTAGCACAGATACGCAGTATTTT
NA,TRBJ2-4,NA,TRBV13,CASRPGSRENIQYF,TGTGCCAGCCGGCCAGGGTCCAGGGAAAACATTCAGTACTTC
TRBD1,TRBJ2-3,NA,TRBV30,CAWNRGGTDTQYF,TGTGCCTGGAACAGGGGAGGCACAGATACGCAGTATTTT
TRBD1,TRBJ2-7,NA,TRBV15,CATIGTGSYEQYF,TGTGCCACCATCGGGACAGGGTCCTACGAGCAGTACTTC
NA,TRBJ2-7,NA,TRBV4-2,CASSQAGWDYEQYF,TGTGCCAGCAGCCAAGCAGGGTGGGACTACGAGCAGTACTTC
NA,TRBJ2-3,NA,TRBV7-9,CASRAVAGKVGTDTQYF,TGTGCCAGCCGGGCAGTGGCGGGAAAGGTGGGCACAGATACGCAGTATTTT
NA,TRBJ1-6,NA,TRBV15,CATSTDIYNSPLHF,TGTGCCACCAGCACCGACATCTATAATTCACCCCTCCACTTT
TRBD1,TRBJ1-6,NA,TRBV7-9,CASQGTGNSPLHF,TGTGCCAGCCAGGGGACAGGGAATTCACCCCTCCACTTT
TRBD1,TRBJ1-6,NA,TRBV27,CASRNDFRDSYNSPLHF,TGTGCCAGCAGAAACGACTTCCGGGACAGCTATAATTCACCCCTCCACTTT
NA,TRBJ1-2,NA,TRBV6-1,CASSPHQVANYGYTF,TGTGCCAGCAGTCCCCATCAGGTTGCTAACTATGGCTACACCTTC
NA,TRBJ1-5,NA,TRBV27,CASGPAGNQPQHF,TGTGCCAGCGGACCCGCGGGCAATCAGCCCCAGCATTTT
NA,TRBJ1-2,once,TRBV4-2,CASSQDPPTDYGYTF,TGTGCCAGCAGCCAAGATCCCCCGACAGACTATGGCTACACCTTC
TRBD1,TRBJ2-1,NA,TRBV5-1,CASSLGDRGNEQFF,TGCGCCAGCAGCTTGGGGGACAGGGGGAATGAGCAGTTCTTC
NA,TRBJ1-5,NA,TRBV5-6,CASSLGRQPQHF,TGTGCCAGCAGCTTGGGTCGTCAGCCCCAGCATTTT
NA,TRBJ2-7,NA,TRBV10-3,CAISDPSHEQYF,TGTGCCATCAGTGATCCCTCTCACGAGCAGTACTTC
TRBD1,TRBJ2-7,NA,TRBV4-2,CASSQSDRGDEQYF,TGTGCCAGCAGCCAATCGGACAGGGGGGACGAGCAGTACTTC
TRBD2,TRBJ2-1,once,TRBV4-1,CASSALGTSGYNEQFF,TGCGCCAGCAGCGCCCTGGGGACTAGTGGATACAATGAGCAGTTCTTC
NA,TRBJ1-2,NA,TRBV5-1,CASRGEGTNYGYTF,TGCGCCAGCAGAGGTGAGGGCACTAACTATGGCTACACCTTC
NA,TRBJ2-7,few,TRBV23-1,CASSQQRHEQYF,TGCGCCAGCAGTCAACAACGACACGAGCAGTACTTC
NA,TRBJ2-7,NA,TRBV5-6,CASARGDGEQYF,TGTGCCAGCGCTAGGGGGGACGGAGAGCAGTACTTC
NA,TRBJ1-3,NA,TRBV9,CASSPVDGNTIYF,TGTGCCAGCAGCCCCGTGGACGGAAACACCATATATTTT
TRBD2,TRBJ2-2,few,TRBV6-6,CASSLGTSGSTGELFF,TGTGCCAGCAGTTTAGGGACTAGCGGGAGCACCGGGGAGCTGTTTTTT
NA,TRBJ2-2,NA,TRBV27,CASSKTGFGGELFF,TGTGCCAGCAGCAAAACAGGTTTTGGCGGGGAGCTGTTTTTT
NA,TRBJ1-1,NA,TRBV10-2,CASSRGRETEAFF,TGCGCCAGCAGCAGAGGTCGGGAGACTGAAGCTTTCTTT
NA,TRBJ1-1,once,TRBV5-1,CASSLEGATEAFF,TGCGCCAGCAGCTTGGAAGGGGCGACTGAAGCTTTCTTT
TRBD1,TRBJ1-2,NA,TRBV13,CASSLQGARYGYTF,TGTGCCAGCAGCTTACAGGGGGCGAGGTATGGCTACACCTTC
NA,TRBJ2-3,NA,TRBV5-1,CASSLTELDTQYF,TGCGCCAGCAGCTTGACAGAATTGGATACGCAGTATTTT
NA,TRBJ2-7,few,TRBV4-1,CASSQGTTGLEQYF,TGCGCCAGCAGCCAAGGGACAACCGGACTCGAGCAGTACTTC
NA,TRBJ1-1,NA,TRBV30,CAWSASRLMNTEAFF,TGTGCCTGGAGTGCCAGCAGACTCATGAACACTGAAGCTTTCTTT
NA,TRBJ2-1,NA,TRBV29-1,CSVLGVADYNEQFF,TGCAGCGTCCTAGGGGTGGCAGACTACAATGAGCAGTTCTTC
NA,TRBJ1-1,NA,TRBV30,CAWRRDTEAFF,TGTGCCTGGAGAAGAGACACTGAAGCTTTCTTT
NA,TRBJ1-2,NA,TRBV19,CASSRGGNYGYTF,TGTGCCAGTAGTCGTGGGGGGAACTATGGCTACACCTTC
NA,TRBJ2-7,NA,TRBV13,CASSRLSYEQYF,TGTGCCAGCAGCCGCCTCTCCTACGAGCAGTACTTC
TRBD1,TRBJ1-6,NA,TRBV27,CASLDRESDSPLHF,TGTGCCAGCCTGGACAGGGAATCTGATTCACCCCTCCACTTT
TRBD1,TRBJ2-7,NA,TRBV29-1,CSVEVTGQGTLYEQYF,TGCAGCGTTGAAGTAACGGGACAGGGAACCCTCTACGAGCAGTACTTC
NA,TRBJ1-2,NA,TRBV12-5,CASGQGYGYTF,TGTGCTAGTGGGCAGGGGTATGGCTACACCTTC
NA,TRBJ1-5,NA,TRBV19,CASSPSGPFQPQHF,TGTGCCAGTAGTCCCAGTGGGCCCTTTCAGCCCCAGCATTTT
NA,TRBJ1-3,few,TRBV13,CASSLGSALGNTIYF,TGTGCCAGCAGCTTAGGGTCCGCTCTGGGAAACACCATATATTTT
TRBD1,TRBJ2-5,NA,TRBV5-1,CASSLTPGQKVVEQETQYF,TGCGCCAGCAGCTTGACACCGGGACAGAAGGTAGTGGAGCAAGAGACCCAGTACTTC
NA,TRBJ1-5,NA,TRBV4-1,CASSQRAGGNQPQHF,TGCGCCAGCAGCCAACGCGCTGGGGGCAATCAGCCCCAGCATTTT
TRBD1,TRBJ2-7,few,TRBV27,CASSPTGGAYEQYF,TGTGCCAGCAGTCCGACAGGGGGAGCCTACGAGCAGTACTTC
NA,TRBJ1-1,NA,TRBV6-1,CASDQPNTEAFF,TGTGCCAGCGATCAACCGAACACTGAAGCTTTCTTT
NA,TRBJ2-2,NA,TRBV5-1,CASSLDSSNTGELFF,TGCGCCAGCAGCTTAGACAGTTCAAACACCGGGGAGCTGTTTTTT
TRBD2,TRBJ2-7,NA,TRBV2,CASSAARRGGKIHEQYF,TGTGCCAGCAGCGCCGCCCGACGGGGGGGCAAAATCCACGAGCAGTACTTC
NA,TRBJ2-2,few,TRBV14,CASSHIGTGELFF,TGTGCCAGCAGCCACATTGGGACCGGGGAGCTGTTTTTT
TRBD1,TRBJ2-7,NA,TRBV2,CASNEGQGVSYEQYF,TGTGCCAGCAACGAGGGACAGGGCGTTTCCTACGAGCAGTACTTC
TRBD1,TRBJ2-4,few,TRBV29-1,CSVLRDREPYIQYF,TGCAGCGTACTCCGGGACAGGGAGCCGTACATTCAGTACTTC
TRBD2,TRBJ2-5,NA,TRBV27,CASRFEWGGRETQYF,TGTGCCAGCAGATTTGAGTGGGGGGGTCGAGAGACCCAGTACTTC
NA,TRBJ1-2,few,TRBV7-9,CASSLAANYGYTF,TGTGCCAGCAGCTTAGCAGCTAACTATGGCTACACCTTC
NA,TRBJ2-1,NA,TRBV13,CASSLGRGPRFF,TGTGCCAGCAGCTTGGGGCGGGGGCCGCGGTTCTTC
NA,TRBJ1-1,NA,TRBV29-1,CSVAGGVGTEAFF,TGCAGCGTTGCGGGGGGAGTGGGGACTGAAGCTTTCTTT
NA,TRBJ1-5,once,TRBV6-5,CASGVRGGSNQPQHF,TGTGCCAGCGGGGTACGGGGCGGGAGCAATCAGCCCCAGCATTTT
NA,TRBJ2-7,NA,TRBV2,CASSGTGWEQYF,TGTGCCAGCAGTGGGACGGGCTGGGAGCAGTACTTC
TRBD2,TRBJ2-7,NA,TRBV2,CASSESASGVDEQYF,TGTGCCAGCAGTGAATCGGCTAGCGGGGTCGACGAGCAGTACTTC
NA,TRBJ2-7,NA,TRBV5-1,CASSLRTLDEQYF,TGCGCCAGCAGCTTACGGACCCTGGACGAGCAGTACTTC
NA,TRBJ2-1,NA,TRBV27,CASSTDIRNEQFF,TGTGCCAGCAGTACAGACATACGGAATGAGCAGTTCTTC